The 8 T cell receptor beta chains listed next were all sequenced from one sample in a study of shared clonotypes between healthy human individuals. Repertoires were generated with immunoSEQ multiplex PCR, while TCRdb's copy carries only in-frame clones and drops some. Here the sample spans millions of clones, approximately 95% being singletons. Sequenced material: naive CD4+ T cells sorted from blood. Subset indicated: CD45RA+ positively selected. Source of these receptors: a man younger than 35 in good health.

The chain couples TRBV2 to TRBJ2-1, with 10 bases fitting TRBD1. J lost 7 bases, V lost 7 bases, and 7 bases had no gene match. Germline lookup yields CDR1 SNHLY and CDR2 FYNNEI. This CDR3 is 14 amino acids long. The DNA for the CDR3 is TGTGCCAGCATTCGGGACAGGGGTTATAATGAGCAGTTCTTC. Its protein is CASIRDRGYNEQFF. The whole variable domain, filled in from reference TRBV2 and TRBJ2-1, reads EPEVTQTPSHQVTQMGQEVILRCVPISNHLYFYWYRQILGQKVEFLVSFYNNEISEKSEIFDDQFSVERPDGSNFTLKIRSTKLEDSAMYFCASIRDRGYNEQFFGPGTRLTVL.

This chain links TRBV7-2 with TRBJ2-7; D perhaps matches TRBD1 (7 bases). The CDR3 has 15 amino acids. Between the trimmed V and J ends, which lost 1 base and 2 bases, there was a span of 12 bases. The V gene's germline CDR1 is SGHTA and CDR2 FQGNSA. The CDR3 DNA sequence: TGTGCCAGCAGCTTAGGTTCAGGGGGGACCTACGAGCAGTACTTC. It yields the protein CASSLGSGGTYEQYF.

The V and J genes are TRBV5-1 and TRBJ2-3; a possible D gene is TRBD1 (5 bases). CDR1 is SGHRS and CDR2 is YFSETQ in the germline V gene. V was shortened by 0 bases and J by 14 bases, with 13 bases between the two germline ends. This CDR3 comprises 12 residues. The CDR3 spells CASSLEAGPWYF. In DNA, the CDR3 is TGCGCCAGCAGCTTGGAGGCAGGGCCTTGGTATTTT.

The CDR3 loop reads CASSPPGRGEGNTIYF. The CDR3 coding sequence is TGTGCCAGCTCACCACCGGGTAGGGGAGAAGGAAACACCATATATTTT. The chain couples TRBV18 to TRBJ1-3; D may be TRBD1 (5 bases). Trimming removed 0 bases from V and 4 bases from J, with 13 bases in between. The CDR3 spans 16 residues. Germline lookup yields CDR1 KGHSH and CDR2 LQKENI.

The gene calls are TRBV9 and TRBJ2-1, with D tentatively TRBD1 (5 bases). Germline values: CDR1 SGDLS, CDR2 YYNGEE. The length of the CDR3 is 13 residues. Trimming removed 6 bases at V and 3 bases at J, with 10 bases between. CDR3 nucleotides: TGTGCCAGCAATCGGCAGGGCTACAATGAGCAGTTCTTC. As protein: CASNRQGYNEQFF.

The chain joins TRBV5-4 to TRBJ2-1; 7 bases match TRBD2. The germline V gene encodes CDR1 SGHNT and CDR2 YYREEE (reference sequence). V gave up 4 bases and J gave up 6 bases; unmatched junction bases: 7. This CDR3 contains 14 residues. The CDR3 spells CASSLGDYINEQFF. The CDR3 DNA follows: TGTGCCAGCAGCCTGGGGGACTACATCAATGAGCAGTTCTTC.

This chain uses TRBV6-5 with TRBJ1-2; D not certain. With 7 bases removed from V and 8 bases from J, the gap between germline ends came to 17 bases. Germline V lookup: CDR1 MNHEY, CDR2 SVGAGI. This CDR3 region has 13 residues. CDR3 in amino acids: CASIEPLGMGYTF. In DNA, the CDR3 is TGTGCCAGCATAGAACCACTAGGGATGGGCTACACCTTC.

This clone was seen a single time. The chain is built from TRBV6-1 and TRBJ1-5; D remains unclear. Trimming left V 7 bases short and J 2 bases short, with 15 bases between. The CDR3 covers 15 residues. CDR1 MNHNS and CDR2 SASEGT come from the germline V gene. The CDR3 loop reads CASTWEGNGNQPQHF. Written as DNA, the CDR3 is TGTGCCAGCACTTGGGAGGGCAACGGCAATCAGCCCCAGCATTTT.